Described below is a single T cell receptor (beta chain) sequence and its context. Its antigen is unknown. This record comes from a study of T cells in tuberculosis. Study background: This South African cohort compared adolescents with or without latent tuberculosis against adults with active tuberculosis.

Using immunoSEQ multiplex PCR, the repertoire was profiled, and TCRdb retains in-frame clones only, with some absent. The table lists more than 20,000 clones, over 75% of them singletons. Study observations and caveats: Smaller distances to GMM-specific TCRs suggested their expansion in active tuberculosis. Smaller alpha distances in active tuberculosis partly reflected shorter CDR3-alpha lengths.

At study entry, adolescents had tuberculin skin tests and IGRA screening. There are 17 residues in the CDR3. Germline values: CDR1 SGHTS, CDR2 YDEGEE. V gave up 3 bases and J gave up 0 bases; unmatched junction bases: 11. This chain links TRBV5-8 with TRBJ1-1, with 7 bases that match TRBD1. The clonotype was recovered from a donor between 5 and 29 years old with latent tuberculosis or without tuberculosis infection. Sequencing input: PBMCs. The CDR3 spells CASSWPGQPFMNTEAFF. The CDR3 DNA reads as TGTGCCAGCAGCTGGCCGGGACAGCCCTTCATGAACACTGAAGCTTTCTTT. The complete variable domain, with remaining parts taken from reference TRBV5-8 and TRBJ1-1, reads EAGVTQSPTHLIKTRGQQATLRCSPISGHTSVYWYQQALGLGLQFLLWYDEGEERNRGNFPPRFSGRQFPNYSSELNVNALELEDSALYLCASSWPGQPFMNTEAFFGQGTRLTVV.